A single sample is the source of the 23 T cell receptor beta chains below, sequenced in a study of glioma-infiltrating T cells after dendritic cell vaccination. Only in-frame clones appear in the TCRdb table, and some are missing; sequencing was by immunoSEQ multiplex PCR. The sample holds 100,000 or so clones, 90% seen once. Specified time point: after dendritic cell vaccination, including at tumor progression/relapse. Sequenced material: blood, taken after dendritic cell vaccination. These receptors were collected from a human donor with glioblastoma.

Here the CDR3 reads CASRDPSGQLRGYTF. For the CDR3, the DNA is TGTGCCAGCAGGGATCCATCGGGACAACTCCGAGGCTACACCTTC. The chain employs TRBV6-5 and TRBJ1-2, with a possible D match to TRBD1 (6 bases). V was cut by 6 bases and J by 8 bases, with 22 bases left in between. This CDR3 has 15 residues. CDR1 MNHEY and CDR2 SVGAGI come from the germline V gene.

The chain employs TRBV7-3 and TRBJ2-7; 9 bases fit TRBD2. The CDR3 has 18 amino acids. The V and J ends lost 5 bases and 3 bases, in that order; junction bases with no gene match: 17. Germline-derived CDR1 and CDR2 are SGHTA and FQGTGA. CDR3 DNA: TGTGCCAGCAGCCCGTGGGGTAGCGGGAGCCGAGATCTCTACGAGCAGTACTTC. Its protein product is CASSPWGSGSRDLYEQYF.

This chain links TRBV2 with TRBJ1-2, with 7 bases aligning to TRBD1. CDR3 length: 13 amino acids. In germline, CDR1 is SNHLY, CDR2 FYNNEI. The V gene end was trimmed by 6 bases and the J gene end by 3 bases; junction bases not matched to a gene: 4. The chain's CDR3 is CASRAGTDYGYTF. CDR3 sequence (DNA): TGTGCCAGCAGGGCCGGGACAGACTATGGCTACACCTTC. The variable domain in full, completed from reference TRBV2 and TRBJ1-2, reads EPEVTQTPSHQVTQMGQEVILRCVPISNHLYFYWYRQILGQKVEFLVSFYNNEISEKSEIFDDQFSVERPDGSNFTLKIRSTKLEDSAMYFCASRAGTDYGYTFGSGTRLTVV.

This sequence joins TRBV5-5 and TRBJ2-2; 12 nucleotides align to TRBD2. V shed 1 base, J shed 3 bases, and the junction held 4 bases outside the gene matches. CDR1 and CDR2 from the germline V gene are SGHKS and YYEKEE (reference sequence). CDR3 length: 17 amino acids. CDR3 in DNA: TGTGCCAGCAGCTTGTTAACTAGCGGGAGGCACACCGGGGAGCTGTTTTTT. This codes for CASSLLTSGRHTGELFF.

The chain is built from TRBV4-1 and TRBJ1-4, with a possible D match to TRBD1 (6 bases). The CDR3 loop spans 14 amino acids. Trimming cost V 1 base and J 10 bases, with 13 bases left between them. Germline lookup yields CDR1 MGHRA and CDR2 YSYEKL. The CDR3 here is CASSQAGDDGKLFF. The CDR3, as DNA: TGCGCCAGCAGCCAAGCAGGGGATGATGGAAAACTGTTTTTT.

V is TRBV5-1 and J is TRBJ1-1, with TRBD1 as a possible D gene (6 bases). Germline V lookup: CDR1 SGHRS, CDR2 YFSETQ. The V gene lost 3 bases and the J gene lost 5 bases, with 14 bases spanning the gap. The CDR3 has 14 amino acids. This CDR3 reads CASSSGGLGTEAFF. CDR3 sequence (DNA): TGCGCCAGCAGCTCGGGGGGCCTTGGGACTGAAGCTTTCTTT.

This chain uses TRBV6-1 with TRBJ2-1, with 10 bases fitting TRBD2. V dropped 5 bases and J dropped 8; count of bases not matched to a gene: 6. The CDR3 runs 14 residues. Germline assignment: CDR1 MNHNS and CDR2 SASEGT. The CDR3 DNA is TGTGCCAGCAGTATACTAGCGGGAAGGGATGAGCAGTTCTTC. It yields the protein CASSILAGRDEQFF.

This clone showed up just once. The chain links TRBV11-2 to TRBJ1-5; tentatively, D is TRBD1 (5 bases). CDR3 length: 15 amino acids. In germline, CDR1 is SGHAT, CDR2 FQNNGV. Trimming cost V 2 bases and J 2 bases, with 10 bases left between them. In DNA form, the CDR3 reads TGTGCCAGCAGCTTAAGGGGTAATCGCAATCAGCCCCAGCATTTT. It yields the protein CASSLRGNRNQPQHF.

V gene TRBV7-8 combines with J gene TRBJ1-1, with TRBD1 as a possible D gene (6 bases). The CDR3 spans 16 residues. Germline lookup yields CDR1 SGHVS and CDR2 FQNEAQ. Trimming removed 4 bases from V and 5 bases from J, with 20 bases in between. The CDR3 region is CASSSSGTGIGTEAFF. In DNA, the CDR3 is TGTGCCAGCAGCTCCTCCGGCACAGGGATTGGAACTGAAGCTTTCTTT.

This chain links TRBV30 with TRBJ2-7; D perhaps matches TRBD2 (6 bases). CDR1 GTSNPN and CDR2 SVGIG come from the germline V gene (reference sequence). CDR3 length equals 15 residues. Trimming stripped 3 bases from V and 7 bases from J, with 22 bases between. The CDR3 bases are TGTGCCTGGAGCCTCAAGGGAGGTCCTTTGGAGGAGCAGTACTTC. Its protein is CAWSLKGGPLEEQYF.

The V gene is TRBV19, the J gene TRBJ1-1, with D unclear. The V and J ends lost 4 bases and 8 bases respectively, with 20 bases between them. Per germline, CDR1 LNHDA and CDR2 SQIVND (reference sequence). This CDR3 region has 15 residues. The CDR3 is CASSSGRADSREAFF. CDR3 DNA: TGTGCCAGTAGTAGTGGGAGGGCGGATTCAAGAGAAGCTTTCTTT.

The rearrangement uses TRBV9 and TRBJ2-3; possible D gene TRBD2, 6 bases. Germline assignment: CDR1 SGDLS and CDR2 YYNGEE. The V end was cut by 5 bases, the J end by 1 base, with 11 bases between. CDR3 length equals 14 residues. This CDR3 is CASSWGTGTDTQYF. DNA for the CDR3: TGTGCCAGCAGTTGGGGGACTGGCACAGATACGCAGTATTTT.

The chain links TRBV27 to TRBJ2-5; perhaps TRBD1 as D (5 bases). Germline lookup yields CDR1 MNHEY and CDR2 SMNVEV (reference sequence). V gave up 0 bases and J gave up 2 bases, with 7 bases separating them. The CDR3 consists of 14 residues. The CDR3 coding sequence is TGTGCCAGCAGTTTATCTCGACAGCAAGAGACCCAGTACTTC. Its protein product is CASSLSRQQETQYF.

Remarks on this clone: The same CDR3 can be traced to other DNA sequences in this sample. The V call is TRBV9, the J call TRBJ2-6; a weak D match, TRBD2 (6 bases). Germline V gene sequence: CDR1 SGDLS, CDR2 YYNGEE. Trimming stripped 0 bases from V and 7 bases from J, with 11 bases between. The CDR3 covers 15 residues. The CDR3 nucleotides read TGTGCCAGCAGCGTAGCCGGGAGCGGAGCCAACGTCCTGACTTTC. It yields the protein CASSVAGSGANVLTF.

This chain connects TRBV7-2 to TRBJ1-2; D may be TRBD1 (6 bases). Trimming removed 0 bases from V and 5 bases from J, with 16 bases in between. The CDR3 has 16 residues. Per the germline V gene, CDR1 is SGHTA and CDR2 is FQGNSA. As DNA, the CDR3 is TGTGCCAGCAGCTTAGCCGAGCCAGGGGTGGGATATGGCTACACCTTC. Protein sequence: CASSLAEPGVGYGYTF.

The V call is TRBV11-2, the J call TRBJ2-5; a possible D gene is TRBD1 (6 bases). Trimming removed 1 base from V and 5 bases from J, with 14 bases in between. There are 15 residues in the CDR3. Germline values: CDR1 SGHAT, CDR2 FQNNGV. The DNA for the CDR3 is TGTGCCAGCAGCTTAGGTCAGGGGCGGAGGGAGACCCAGTACTTC. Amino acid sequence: CASSLGQGRRETQYF.

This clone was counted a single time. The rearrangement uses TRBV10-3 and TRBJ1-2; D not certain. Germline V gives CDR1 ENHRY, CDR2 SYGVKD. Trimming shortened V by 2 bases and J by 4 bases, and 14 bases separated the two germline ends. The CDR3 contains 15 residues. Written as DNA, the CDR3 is TGTGCCATCAGTGAGGAAAATCGGGGTCCCTATGGCTACACCTTC. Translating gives CAISEENRGPYGYTF.

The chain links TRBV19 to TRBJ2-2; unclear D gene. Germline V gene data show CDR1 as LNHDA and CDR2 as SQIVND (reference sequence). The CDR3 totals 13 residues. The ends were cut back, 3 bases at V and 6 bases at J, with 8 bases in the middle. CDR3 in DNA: TGTGCCAGTAGTATCGACTTCCCCGGGGAGCTGTTTTTT. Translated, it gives CASSIDFPGELFF.

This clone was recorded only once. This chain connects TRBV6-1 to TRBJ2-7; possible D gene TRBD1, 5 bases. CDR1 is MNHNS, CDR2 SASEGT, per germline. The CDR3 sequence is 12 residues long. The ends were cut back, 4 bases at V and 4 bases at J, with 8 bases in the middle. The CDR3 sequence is CASSVDIYEQYF. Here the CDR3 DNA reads TGTGCCAGCAGTGTGGACATATACGAGCAGTACTTC.

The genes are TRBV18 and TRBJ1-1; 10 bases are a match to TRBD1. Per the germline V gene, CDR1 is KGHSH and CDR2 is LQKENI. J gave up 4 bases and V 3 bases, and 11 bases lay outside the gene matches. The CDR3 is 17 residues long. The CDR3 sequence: CASSPSRQGATSTEAFF. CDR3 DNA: TGTGCCAGCTCACCTTCTCGACAGGGGGCGACGTCCACTGAAGCTTTCTTT. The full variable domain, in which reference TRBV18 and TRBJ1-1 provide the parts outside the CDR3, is NAGVMQNPRHLVRRRGQEARLRCSPMKGHSHVYWYRQLPEEGLKFMVYLQKENIIDESGMPKERFSAEFPKEGPSILRIQQVVRGDSAAYFCASSPSRQGATSTEAFFGQGTRLTVV.

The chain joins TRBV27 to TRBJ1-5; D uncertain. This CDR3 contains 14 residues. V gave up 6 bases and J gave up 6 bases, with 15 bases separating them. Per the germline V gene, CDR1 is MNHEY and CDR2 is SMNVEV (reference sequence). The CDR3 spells CASSSGFTSQPQHF. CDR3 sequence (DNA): TGTGCCAGCAGCTCGGGGTTTACAAGTCAGCCCCAGCATTTT.

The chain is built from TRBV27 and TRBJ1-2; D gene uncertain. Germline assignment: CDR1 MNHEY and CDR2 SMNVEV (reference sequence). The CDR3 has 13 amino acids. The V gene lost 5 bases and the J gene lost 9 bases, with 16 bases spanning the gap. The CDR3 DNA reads TGTGCCAGCAGTCCCCCACCACCGCGTCGCTACACCTTC. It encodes CASSPPPPRRYTF.

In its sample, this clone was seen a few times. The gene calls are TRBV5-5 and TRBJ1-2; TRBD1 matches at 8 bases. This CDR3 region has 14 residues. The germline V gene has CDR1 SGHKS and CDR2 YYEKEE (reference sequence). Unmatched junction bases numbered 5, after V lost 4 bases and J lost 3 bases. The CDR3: CASSDGQGYYGYTF. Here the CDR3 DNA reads TGTGCCAGCAGCGACGGACAGGGCTACTATGGCTACACCTTC.